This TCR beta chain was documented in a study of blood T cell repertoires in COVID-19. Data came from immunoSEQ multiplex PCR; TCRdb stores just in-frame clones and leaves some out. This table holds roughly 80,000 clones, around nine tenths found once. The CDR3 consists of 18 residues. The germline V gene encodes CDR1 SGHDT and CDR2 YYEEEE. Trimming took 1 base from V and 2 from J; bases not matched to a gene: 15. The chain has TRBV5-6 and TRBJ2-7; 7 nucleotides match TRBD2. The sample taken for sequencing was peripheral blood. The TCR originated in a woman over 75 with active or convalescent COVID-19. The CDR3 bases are TGTGCCAGCAGCTTGTATCCCGCGGCAGGGAGGGTACCCTACGAGCAGTACTTC. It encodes CASSLYPAAGRVPYEQYF.